This T cell receptor (beta chain) was sequenced during a study of blood T cells in healthy people across ages. The length of the CDR3 is 15 residues. In germline, CDR1 is MNHEY, CDR2 SMNVEV (reference sequence). The V gene end was trimmed by 6 bases and the J gene end by 10 bases; junction bases not matched to a gene: 13. The use of a sample-barcoded 5' primer and a J-beta primer mix characterized a second PCR of 7 to 11 cycles. TCRdb analysed the 5' RACE reads with MiXCR anew, one entry per CDR3 protein. The table includes 1,800,000 or so distinct CDR3 sequences, about two fifths detected once. This clonotype appeared a few times. Its antigen is unidentified. Study-level findings and limits: Age advanced and TCR beta diversity per million T cells fell, roughly linearly. As naive T cell percentage varied, TCR beta diversity correlated strongly with it.

This chain uses TRBV27 with TRBJ2-1; 9 bases match TRBD2. The sequencing input was blood. This sequence originates from a human donor in good health. CDR3 in DNA: TGTGCCAGCAGCCCCAGCGGGGGGCCTTTCCCGGAGCAGTTCTTC. As protein: CASSPSGGPFPEQFF.